The following is a T cell receptor (beta chain) sequence with its context. Its antigen is unknown. This entry is derived from a study of cytomegalovirus exposure and HLA in healthy donors. Use of 60 Vbeta and 13 Jbeta primers characterized the PCR. Profiled with immunoSEQ multiplex PCR; TCRdb holds only in-frame clones, not every one. The repertoire holds approximately 110,000 clones, with roughly 67% as singletons. Study-wide results and limits: As a later analysis showed, a missense DCLRE1C variant was linked to trimming of TCR beta V- and J-genes. In vitro checks showed that a few CMV-associated chains really do target CMV antigens.

The clonotype was recovered from a man aged 18 to 30 in good health and CMV-seropositive. The material sequenced was PBMCs.

In nucleotides, the CDR3 is TGTGCCAGCAAGAGGGGGCGGCAAGAGACCCAGTACTTC. Its protein product is CASKRGRQETQYF. The chain joins TRBV2 to TRBJ2-5; TRBD1 matches at 7 bases. Germline values: CDR1 SNHLY, CDR2 FYNNEI. The CDR3 runs 13 residues. V gave up 7 bases and J gave up 2 bases; unmatched junction bases: 4.